These 28 T cell receptor beta chains were sequenced from one sample in a study of T cell responses to AZD1222 COVID-19 vaccine. TCRdb's table, derived via immunoSEQ multiplex PCR, lists solely in-frame clones and lacks some. The profile shows about 100,000 clones, over 75% of them singletons. Specimen: peripheral blood, collected on day 0 of MenACWY control vaccination. The receptors here all came from an adult in good health.

Here the CDR3 reads CASSPGTGSYYEQYF. DNA of the CDR3: TGTGCCAGCTCACCTGGGACAGGGTCTTACTACGAGCAGTACTTC. The genes are TRBV18 and TRBJ2-7, with 9 bases identical to TRBD1. The trim removed 3 bases at V and 3 bases at J, leaving 6 bases unmatched. The CDR3 loop spans 15 amino acids. Germline assignment: CDR1 KGHSH and CDR2 LQKENI.

The V call is TRBV20-1, the J call TRBJ2-7, with D uncertain. Germline V gene lookup returns CDR1 DFQATT and CDR2 SNEGSKA (reference sequence). CDR3 length: 15 residues. Between the trimmed V and J ends, which lost 3 bases and 0 bases, there was a span of 15 bases. The CDR3: CSASRGQRSSYEQYF. The DNA of the CDR3 is TGCAGTGCTAGTCGAGGCCAGAGGAGCTCCTACGAGCAGTACTTC.

The genes are TRBV7-2 and TRBJ1-5; D possibly corresponds to TRBD1 (5 bases). CDR1 SGHTA and CDR2 FQGNSA come from the germline V gene. Trimming cost V 7 bases and J 6 bases, with 16 bases left between them. The CDR3 is made up of 14 amino acids. As DNA, the CDR3 is TGTGCCAGCACCCCAGGAGGGGAAGGTCAGCCCCAGCATTTT. Encoded protein: CASTPGGEGQPQHF. Looking up the rest from reference TRBV7-2 and TRBJ1-5 gives the full variable domain: GAGVSQSPSNKVTEKGKDVELRCDPISGHTALYWYRQSLGQGLEFLIYFQGNSAPDKSGLPSDRFSAERTGGSVSTLTIQRTQQEDSAVYLCASTPGGEGQPQHFGDGTRLSIL.

The chain joins TRBV7-2 to TRBJ2-1; 8 bases are a match to TRBD2. After removal of 5 bases from V and 0 bases from J, the junction contained 6 bases not matched to a gene. CDR1 and CDR2 from the germline V gene are SGHTA and FQGNSA. The CDR3 is 16 residues long. The CDR3 loop reads CASSRLAGSSYNEQFF. CDR3 DNA sequence: TGTGCCAGCAGCCGCTTAGCGGGGAGCTCCTACAATGAGCAGTTCTTC.

As for this clone: One end of the junction does not line up with germline, which may come from a read error. The chain recombines TRBV7-7 with TRBJ2-3, with D perhaps assigned TRBD1 or TRBD2 (5 bases each). The CDR3 has 13 residues. Looked up from germline, CDR1 is SSHAT and CDR2 is FNYEAQ (reference sequence). CDR3 residues: CASSLARGDTQYF. The CDR3 DNA sequence: TGTGCTAGCAGCTTAGCGAGGGGAGATACGCAGTATTTT.

This rearrangement joins TRBV25-1 to TRBJ2-3; 10 bases are a match to TRBD1. The CDR3 is 15 amino acids. Looked up from germline, CDR1 is MGHDK and CDR2 is SYGVNS. V lost 5 bases and J lost 3; bases outside the gene matches: 5. CDR3 residues: CASSSGTGVTDTQYF. The CDR3 DNA is TGTGCCAGCAGTTCCGGGACAGGGGTTACAGATACGCAGTATTTT.

V is TRBV30 and J is TRBJ2-1; 7 bases map to TRBD1. The length of the CDR3 is 13 residues. CDR1 is GTSNPN and CDR2 is SVGIG in the germline V gene (reference sequence). The junction had 5 bases not matched to a gene; V was cut back by 4 bases and J by 5 bases. CDR3 nucleotides: TGTGCCTGGAAGACAGGGATCGACAATGAGCAGTTCTTC. Translation gives CAWKTGIDNEQFF.

The chain combines TRBV11-2 with TRBJ2-5, with a possible D match to TRBD2 (5 bases). In germline, CDR1 is SGHAT, CDR2 FQNNGV. This CDR3 is 15 amino acids long. V was clipped by 7 bases and J by 5 bases, with 20 bases between them. The DNA for the CDR3 is TGTGCCAGCACCTTGACGAGGACTGCGCGCGAGACCCAGTACTTC. Encoded protein: CASTLTRTARETQYF.

V usage is TRBV27 and J usage is TRBJ1-5, with 8 bases fitting TRBD1. CDR1 MNHEY and CDR2 SMNVEV come from the germline V gene (reference sequence). The CDR3 has 14 amino acids. With V trimmed by 4 bases and J by 6 bases, 5 bases remained unmatched. The CDR3 region has the DNA TGTGCCAGCAGTTCTGGACAGGGAAGTCAGCCCCAGCATTTT. Translation gives CASSSGQGSQPQHF.

The genes are TRBV13 and TRBJ2-2; a weak D match, TRBD1 (6 bases). The V and J ends lost 4 bases and 7 bases respectively, with 10 bases between them. There are 13 residues in the CDR3. Germline V CDR1 and CDR2: PRHDT, FYEKMQ (reference sequence). In DNA form, the CDR3 reads TGTGCCAGCAGCTATACAGGGTTCGGGGAGCTGTTTTTT. It translates to CASSYTGFGELFF.

This clone was counted a single time. This sequence joins TRBV5-1 and TRBJ2-5; D is perhaps TRBD1 or TRBD2 (5 bases each). Germline CDR1 is SGHRS and CDR2 is YFSETQ. The CDR3 covers 15 residues. V was clipped by 2 bases and J by 1 base, with 12 bases between them. The DNA of the CDR3 is TGCGCCAGCAGCTTAAATACGGGGCCCCAAGAGACCCAGTACTTC. Its translation is CASSLNTGPQETQYF.

V gene TRBV2 combines with J gene TRBJ1-2, with 9 bases lining up with TRBD1. The CDR3 has 13 amino acids. V trimming: 6 bases; J trimming: 7 bases; junction bases outside the gene matches: 6. In germline, CDR1 is SNHLY, CDR2 FYNNEI. The CDR3 DNA reads TGTGCCAGCAGCCGGGACAGGGTCAGTGGCTACACCTTC. It is translated as CASSRDRVSGYTF.

V gene TRBV6-2 or TRBV6-3 combines with J gene TRBJ2-5, with 9 positions matching TRBD2. Trimming cost V 6 bases and J 3 bases; bases outside gene matches: 11. The CDR3 is 16 amino acids. Germline lookup yields CDR1 MNHEY and CDR2 SVGEGT. This CDR3 reads CASSSSLAGSEETQYF. The CDR3 DNA sequence: TGTGCCAGCAGCTCCTCTCTAGCGGGATCGGAAGAGACCCAGTACTTC.

About this clone: No DNA is shown, since the ends of the CDR3 on it are uncertain; the CDR3 is the one TCRdb lists. The rearrangement joins TRBV12-1 to TRBJ2-1; the table's TRBD2 call for D was not verified on the DNA. TRBV12-1 constitutes a pseudogene. The CDR3 is 14 amino acids long, termini counted. The CDR3 loop reads CASSFAGGANEQFF.

CDR3 nucleotide sequence: TGCGCCAGCAGCTTGGGGCAGGGAGGCCACAATGAGCAGTTCTTC. Encoded protein: CASSLGQGGHNEQFF. The chain links TRBV5-1 to TRBJ2-1, with D perhaps TRBD2 (6 bases). CDR3 length: 15 residues. Trimming took off 0 bases at V and 5 bases at J, with 12 bases between the two ends. The germline gives CDR1 SGHRS, CDR2 YFSETQ.

This chain joins TRBV2 and TRBJ1-5, with D perhaps matching TRBD1 (6 bases). Germline CDR1 SNHLY, CDR2 FYNNEI. The length of the CDR3 is 13 residues. V was cut by 9 bases and J by 4 bases, with 13 bases left in between. CDR3 coding DNA: TGTGCCAGTTCCCAGGACAGTAATCAGCCCCAGCATTTT. Amino acid sequence: CASSQDSNQPQHF.

This clone was found once. The J gene is TRBJ1-3, the V gene TRBV7-9; D not certain. The ends were cut back, 5 bases at V and 4 bases at J, with 12 bases in the middle. This CDR3 region has 14 residues. The germline V gene encodes CDR1 SEHNR and CDR2 FQNEAQ (reference sequence). The CDR3 region is CASSPRTVGNTIYF. CDR3 sequence (DNA): TGTGCCAGCAGCCCCCGGACCGTGGGAAACACCATATATTTT.

The rearrangement uses TRBV19 and TRBJ1-2, with 7 positions matching TRBD1. Germline V gene lookup returns CDR1 LNHDA and CDR2 SQIVND (reference sequence). The CDR3 spans 14 residues. J gave up 7 bases and V 7 bases, and 12 bases lay outside the gene matches. The CDR3 here is CASNHPTGQGGYTF. As DNA, the CDR3 is TGTGCCAGTAACCACCCGACAGGGCAGGGTGGCTACACCTTC. Full variable domain (rest looked up from reference TRBV19 and TRBJ1-2): DGGITQSPKYLFRKEGQNVTLSCEQNLNHDAMYWYRQDPGQGLRLIYYSQIVNDFQKGDIAEGYSVSREKKESFPLTVTSAQKNPTAFYLCASNHPTGQGGYTFGSGTRLTVV.

This rearrangement joins TRBV6-5 to TRBJ1-1, with D possibly TRBD1 on 5 matching bases. The V gene's germline CDR1 is MNHEY and CDR2 SVGAGI. The CDR3 covers 13 residues. The germline V and J ends were trimmed by 8 bases and 3 bases, with 13 bases remaining between them. CDR3 in DNA: TGTGCCAGCCACCAGGGTTTGGACACTGAAGCTTTCTTT. Its protein is CASHQGLDTEAFF.

The chain links TRBV5-1 to TRBJ2-5; maybe TRBD2 (6 bases). The germline V and J ends were trimmed by 7 bases and 4 bases, with 17 bases remaining between them. From germline, CDR1 is SGHRS and CDR2 YFSETQ. The CDR3 length is 14 residues. The CDR3 here is CASRDERGGETQYF. CDR3 sequence (DNA): TGCGCCAGCCGGGACGAGAGGGGAGGAGAGACCCAGTACTTC.

CDR3 region: CASSLALLAGQETQYF. In DNA, the CDR3 is TGCGCCAGCAGCTTGGCTTTGCTAGCGGGACAAGAGACCCAGTACTTC. This chain connects TRBV5-1 to TRBJ2-5, with TRBD2 matching 9 bases. The ends lost 0 bases at V and 2 bases at J; junction bases unmatched: 5. Germline V gives CDR1 SGHRS, CDR2 YFSETQ. This CDR3 has 16 residues. The complete variable domain, with remaining parts taken from reference TRBV5-1 and TRBJ2-5, reads KAGVTQTPRYLIKTRGQQVTLSCSPISGHRSVSWYQQTPGQGLQFLFEYFSETQRNKGNFPGRFSGRQFSNSRSEMNVSTLELGDSALYLCASSLALLAGQETQYFGPGTRLLVL.

This chain links TRBV3-1 (or the pseudogene TRBV3-2) with TRBJ1-5; D call uncertain. Germline loops: CDR1 LGHDT, CDR2 YNNKEL (reference sequence). This CDR3 is 16 amino acids long. The V and J ends lost 1 base and 6 bases respectively, with 16 bases between them. This CDR3 reads CASSQGAGREGQPQHF. The CDR3 DNA reads as TGTGCCAGCAGCCAAGGCGCGGGGAGGGAGGGTCAGCCCCAGCATTTT.

The V call is TRBV29-1, the J call TRBJ1-4; D not certain. Per the germline V gene, CDR1 is SQVTM and CDR2 is ANQGSEA. The CDR3 has 12 residues. Trimming pared 3 bases from V and 6 bases from J, leaving 8 bases between. This CDR3 is CSVEGMHEKLFF. The CDR3 DNA reads TGCAGCGTTGAGGGTATGCATGAAAAACTGTTTTTT.

The chain recombines TRBV6-6 with TRBJ2-1; 8 bases line up with TRBD2. CDR3 length: 13 amino acids. The V segment lost 4 bases and the J segment 6 bases; nucleotides outside the gene matches: 2. CDR1 MNHNY and CDR2 SVGAGI come from the germline V gene (reference sequence). The CDR3 spells CASSSGTSNEQFF. DNA of the CDR3: TGTGCCAGCAGTTCCGGGACTAGCAATGAGCAGTTCTTC.

The chain recombines TRBV27 with TRBJ2-7; D uncertain. The germline gives CDR1 MNHEY, CDR2 SMNVEV (reference sequence). The length of the CDR3 is 14 residues. The V end lost 0 bases, the J end lost 2 bases, and 8 bases lay between the germline ends. CDR3 DNA: TGTGCCAGCAGTTTATCCACCCTCGCCTACGAGCAGTACTTC. As protein: CASSLSTLAYEQYF.

The rearrangement uses TRBV5-8 and TRBJ2-1; the D is unclear. The V gene's germline CDR1 is SGHTS and CDR2 YDEGEE. Trimming stripped 0 bases from V and 8 bases from J, with 9 bases between. CDR3 length equals 13 residues. CDR3 DNA: TGTGCCAGCAGCTTGGGCCCTGGGGATGAGCAGTTCTTC. Amino acids: CASSLGPGDEQFF.

The chain carries TRBV11-3 and TRBJ2-3, with 8 bases matching TRBD2. The CDR3 sequence is 13 residues long. Germline CDR1 is SGHNT and CDR2 is YENEEA. Trimming took 3 bases from V and 4 from J; bases not matched to a gene: 0. Here the CDR3 reads CASSFGGADTQYF. The CDR3 bases are TGTGCCAGCAGCTTCGGGGGGGCAGATACGCAGTATTTT.

This clone occurred once. The chain links TRBV5-1 to TRBJ2-1, with 10 bases identical to TRBD2. In germline, CDR1 is SGHRS, CDR2 YFSETQ. The CDR3 has 13 residues. V was clipped by 4 bases and J by 15 bases; unmatched bases: 10. CDR3 loop: CASSLTSGGVPFF. For the CDR3, the DNA is TGCGCCAGCAGCCTTACAAGCGGGGGGGTTCCGTTCTTC.